This T cell receptor delta chain was documented in a study of gamma-delta chains in newborns, infants, children. As for the study in general: Microbial exposure reportedly drives polyclonal innate γδ T cell expansion after birth.

TCRdb called clones from the reads again using CATT. This table has about 9,000 delta-chain clones, about 3.2% appearing once. Germline CDR1 reads GEAIGNYY; CDR2 reads EKD. The length of the CDR3 is 18 residues. A remark on this clone: A single base separates this from a much larger clone, so it may be a read error. Within the sample, other DNA sequences also encode this same CDR3.

The TCR originated in a child who was a newborn, infant or young child, either healthy, febrile or measles-vaccinated (not recorded which). The sample was blood. The chain combines TRDV2 with TRDJ3, with a weak D call TRDD3 (6 bases). The CDR3 reads CACDTVGVSSWDTRQMFF. Here the CDR3 DNA reads TGTGCCTGCGACACCGTGGGGGTTAGCTCCTGGGACACCCGACAGATGTTTTTC.